The present T cell receptor beta chain was sequenced within a study of neurological immune-mediated disorders. This clonotype was counted ten times or more. Its cognate antigen is unknown. The study's findings and limits: The most TCR clonal expansion was seen in HTLV-1-associated myelopathy, whereas the least was seen in multiple sclerosis, below the level in healthy controls.

There are 15 residues in the CDR3. The germline V and J ends were trimmed by 1 base and 0 bases, with 10 bases remaining between them. In germline, CDR1 is SEHNR, CDR2 FQNEAQ (reference sequence). There were approximately 900,000 CD4+ or CD8+ T cells used in the sorted libraries. The cDNA was generated by 5'RACE with 10-nucleotide random UMIs. TCRdb recomputed calls from the 5' RACE reads with MiXCR, one row per CDR3 protein. The table has 14,000 or so distinct CDR3 sequences, roughly 13% seen once. The TCR was taken from a female donor with HTLV-1-associated myelopathy (HAM/TSP). Sequenced input: CD8+ T cells from blood. The rearrangement joins TRBV7-9 to TRBJ2-7, with D uncertain. The CDR3 DNA follows: TGTGCCAGCAGCTTAGTTCTCTCGAACTCCTACGAGCAGTACTTC. Translated: CASSLVLSNSYEQYF.